A single sample gave rise to the 13 T cell receptor beta chains below, sequenced in a study of T cell repertoires in cytomegalovirus infection. Their antigen targets remain unknown. TCRdb used MiXCR to reprocess the reads, holding one entry per CDR3 protein. Among 700,000 to 950,000 distinct CDR3 sequences listed, over 25% were seen once. Here the sequenced sample was cultured CD8+ T cells from PBMCs, taken from culture after CMV antigen stimulation. The origin of the receptors is a human donor in good health (CMV status not recorded). Some clones in this sample may be carry-over from other donors' samples.

The V gene is TRBV28, the J gene TRBJ2-7; TRBD2 agrees at 8 bases. This CDR3 contains 15 residues. The germline CDR1 and CDR2 sequences are MDHEN and SYDVKM. Trimming removed 6 bases from V and 4 bases from J; junction bases left unmatched: 11. The CDR3 sequence is CASSDSGGRSYEQYV. Here the CDR3 DNA reads TGTGCCAGCAGCGATTCGGGGGGGAGAAGTTACGAGCAGTACGTC.

The chain is built from TRBV2 and TRBJ1-2, with D possibly matching TRBD1 (5 bases). CDR1 and CDR2 from the germline V gene are SNHLY and FYNNEI. Trimming left V 4 bases short and J 7 bases short, with 16 bases between. The CDR3 runs to 14 residues. CDR3 sequence reads: CASSVGPNPAGYTF. The CDR3 region has the DNA TGTGCCAGCAGTGTGGGACCGAATCCTGCTGGCTACACCTTC.

This rearrangement joins TRBV6-1 to TRBJ1-2; D perhaps matches TRBD1 (5 bases). V was shortened by 7 bases and J by 7 bases, with 13 bases between the two germline ends. CDR3 length: 12 amino acids. Germline assignment: CDR1 MNHNS and CDR2 SASEGT. Here the CDR3 DNA reads TGTGCCAGCAACTCCGGGGGTTCTGGCTACACCTTC. Encoded protein: CASNSGGSGYTF.

The chain employs TRBV28 and TRBJ2-3; TRBD1 matches at 7 bases. Germline V gives CDR1 MDHEN, CDR2 SYDVKM. The CDR3 has 16 residues. The junction had 12 bases not matched to a gene; V was cut back by 9 bases and J by 0 bases. Written as DNA, the CDR3 is TGTGCCAGTCACCGCATTACAGGGGAAAGCACAGATACGCAGTATTTT. Amino acids: CASHRITGESTDTQYF.

This clonotype was counted a few times. This may arise from a read error, as a much more abundant clone is one base away. The chain joins TRBV7-2 to TRBJ2-1, with 7 bases identical to TRBD1. The CDR3 consists of 13 residues. V trimming: 1 base; J trimming: 7 bases; junction bases outside the gene matches: 1. Germline assignment: CDR1 SGHTA and CDR2 FQGNSA. The CDR3: CASSLVTGNEQFF. In DNA, the CDR3 is TGTGCCAGCAGCTTAGTGACAGGGAATGAGCAGTTCTTC.

This clonotype was found many times. This rearrangement joins TRBV7-2 to TRBJ1-1; D unclear. Deletions cut 2 bases from V and 7 bases from J, with 11 bases between. This CDR3 has 13 residues. Germline V gives CDR1 SGHTA, CDR2 FQGNSA. CDR3 DNA: TGTGCCAGCAGCTTATCCGACGGCGATGAAGCTTTCTTT. The encoded protein is CASSLSDGDEAFF. Supplemented by reference TRBV7-2 and TRBJ1-1, the full variable domain reads GAGVSQSPSNKVTEKGKDVELRCDPISGHTALYWYRQSLGQGLEFLIYFQGNSAPDKSGLPSDRFSAERTGGSVSTLTIQRTQQEDSAVYLCASSLSDGDEAFFGQGTRLTVV.

V and J are TRBV6-5 and TRBJ1-1; D may be TRBD1 (6 bases). The CDR3 covers 16 residues. Per germline, CDR1 MNHEY and CDR2 SVGAGI. The V end lost 0 bases, the J end lost 5 bases, and 16 bases lay between the germline ends. CDR3 bases: TGTGCCAGCAGTTACTCCAGCCTACAGGGAGGAACTGAAGCTTTCTTT. Its protein is CASSYSSLQGGTEAFF.

The chain recombines TRBV9 with TRBJ2-6; D is unresolved. Germline assignment: CDR1 SGDLS and CDR2 YYNGEE. The CDR3 runs 11 residues. Trimming took 0 bases from V and 12 from J, leaving 4 bases between them. The CDR3 nucleotides read TGTGCCAGCAGCGTAGGGGTCGTCCTGACTTTC. Protein product: CASSVGVVLTF. Variable domain in full (rest from reference TRBV9 and TRBJ2-6): DSGVTQTPKHLITATGQRVTLRCSPRSGDLSVYWYQQSLDQGLQFLIQYYNGEERAKGNILERFSAQQFPDLHSELNLSSLELGDSALYFCASSVGVVLTFGAGSRLTVL.

V gene TRBV4-1 combines with J gene TRBJ2-7; TRBD1 matches at 7 bases. Trimming at V came to 4 bases and at J to 5 bases, leaving 11 bases not matched to a gene. Germline-derived CDR1 and CDR2 are MGHRA and YSYEKL. The CDR3 has 15 residues. The CDR3 nucleotides are TGCGCCAGCAGCCCGCAGGGGGAACCCGGCGACGAGCAGTACGTC. This sequence encodes CASSPQGEPGDEQYV.

The genes are TRBV27 and TRBJ1-2; 7 bases align to TRBD1. J was trimmed by 3 bases and V by 5 bases; bases with no gene match: 15. CDR3 size: 17 residues. Germline V gives CDR1 MNHEY, CDR2 SMNVEV (reference sequence). DNA for the CDR3: TGTGCCAGCAGTCATCTTCCGGGACAGACCTTCGACTATGGCTACACCTTC. Amino acids: CASSHLPGQTFDYGYTF.

The chain recombines TRBV24-1 with TRBJ2-1; the D is unclear. Germline CDR1 reads KGHDR; CDR2 reads SFDVKD. The CDR3 covers 16 residues. V was pared by 7 bases and J by 0 bases, with 15 bases between. The CDR3 sequence: CATSPRLSSSYNEQFF. The CDR3 bases are TGTGCCACCAGCCCCCGGCTGTCGAGCTCCTACAATGAGCAGTTCTTC.

V gene TRBV2 combines with J gene TRBJ1-2, with 7 bases identical to TRBD1. Losses at the gene ends were 5 bases for V and 0 bases for J; bases not matched to a gene: 12. Germline assignment: CDR1 SNHLY and CDR2 FYNNEI. CDR3 size: 17 residues. Written as DNA, the CDR3 is TGTGCCAGCAGTCAAACCGACAGGGCCCGGCCTAACTATGGCTACACCTTC. Its translation is CASSQTDRARPNYGYTF.

Comment on this clonotype: The junction departs from germline at one end; a sequencing error may be responsible. This sequence joins TRBV7-9 and TRBJ2-5; D tentatively fits TRBD1 or TRBD2 (5 bases each). Per germline, CDR1 SEHNR and CDR2 FQNEAQ (reference sequence). CDR3 size: 13 residues. This CDR3 is CVSTSTGRETQYF. The DNA of the CDR3 is TGTGTCAGCACCTCAACGGGGCGAGAGACCCAGTACTTC. The complete variable domain, with remaining parts taken from reference TRBV7-9 and TRBJ2-5, reads DTGVSQNPRHKITKRGQNVTFRCDPISEHNRLYWYRQTLGQGPEFLTYFQNEAQLEKSRLLSDRFSAERPKGSFSTLEIQRTEQGDSAMYLCVSTSTGRETQYFGPGTRLLVL.